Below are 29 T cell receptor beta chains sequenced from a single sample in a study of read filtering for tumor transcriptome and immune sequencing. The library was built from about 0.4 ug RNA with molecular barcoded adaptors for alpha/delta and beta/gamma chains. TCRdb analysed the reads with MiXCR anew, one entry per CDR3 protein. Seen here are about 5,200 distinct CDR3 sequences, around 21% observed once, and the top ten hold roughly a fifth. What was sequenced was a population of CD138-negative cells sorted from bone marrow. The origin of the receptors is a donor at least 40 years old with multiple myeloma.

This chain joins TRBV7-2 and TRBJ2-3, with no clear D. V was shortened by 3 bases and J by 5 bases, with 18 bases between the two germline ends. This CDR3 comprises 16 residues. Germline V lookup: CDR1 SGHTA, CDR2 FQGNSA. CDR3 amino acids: CASSFWAPPVGDTQYF. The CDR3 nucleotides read TGTGCCAGCAGCTTCTGGGCCCCCCCGGTTGGAGATACGCAGTATTTT.

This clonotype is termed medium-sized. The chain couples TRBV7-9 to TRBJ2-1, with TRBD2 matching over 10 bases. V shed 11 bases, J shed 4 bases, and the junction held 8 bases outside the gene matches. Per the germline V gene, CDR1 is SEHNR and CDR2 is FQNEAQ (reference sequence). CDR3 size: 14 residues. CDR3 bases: TGTGCCGGAAAAACTAGCGGGGTGTACAATGAGCAGTTCTTC. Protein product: CAGKTSGVYNEQFF.

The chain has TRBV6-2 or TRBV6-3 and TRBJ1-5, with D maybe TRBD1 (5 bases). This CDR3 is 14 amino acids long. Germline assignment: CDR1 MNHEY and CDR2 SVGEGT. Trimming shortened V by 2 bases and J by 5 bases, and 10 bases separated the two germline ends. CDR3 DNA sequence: TGTGCCAGCAGTTACGGGGGAGATCATCAGCCCCAGCATTTT. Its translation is CASSYGGDHQPQHF.

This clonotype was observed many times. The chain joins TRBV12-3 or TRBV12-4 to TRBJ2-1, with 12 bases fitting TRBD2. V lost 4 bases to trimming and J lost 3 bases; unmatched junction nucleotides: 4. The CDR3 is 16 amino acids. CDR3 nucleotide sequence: TGTGCCAGCAGTTCCACTAGCGGGAGGTTCTACAATGAGCAGTTCTTC. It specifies CASSSTSGRFYNEQFF.

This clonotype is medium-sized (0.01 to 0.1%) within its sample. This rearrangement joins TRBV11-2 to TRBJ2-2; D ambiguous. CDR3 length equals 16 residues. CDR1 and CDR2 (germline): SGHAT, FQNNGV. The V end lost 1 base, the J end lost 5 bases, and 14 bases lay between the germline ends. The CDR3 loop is CASSLGYGQETGELFF. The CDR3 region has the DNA TGTGCCAGCAGCTTAGGGTATGGGCAGGAGACCGGGGAGCTGTTTTTT.

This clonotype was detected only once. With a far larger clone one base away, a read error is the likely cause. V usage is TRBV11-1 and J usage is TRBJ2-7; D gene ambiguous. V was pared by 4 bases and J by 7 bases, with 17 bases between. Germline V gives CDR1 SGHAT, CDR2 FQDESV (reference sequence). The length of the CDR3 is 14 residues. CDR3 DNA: TGTGCCAGCAGCTCATCGGGTTCCTTGGTAGAGCAGTACTTC. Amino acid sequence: CASSSSGSLVEQYF.

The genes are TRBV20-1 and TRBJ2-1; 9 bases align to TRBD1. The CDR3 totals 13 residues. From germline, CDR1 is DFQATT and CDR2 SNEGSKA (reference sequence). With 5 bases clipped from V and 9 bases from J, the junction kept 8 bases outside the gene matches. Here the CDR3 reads CSAGNRGLGEQFF. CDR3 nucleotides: TGCAGTGCTGGAAACAGGGGGCTTGGTGAGCAGTTCTTC.

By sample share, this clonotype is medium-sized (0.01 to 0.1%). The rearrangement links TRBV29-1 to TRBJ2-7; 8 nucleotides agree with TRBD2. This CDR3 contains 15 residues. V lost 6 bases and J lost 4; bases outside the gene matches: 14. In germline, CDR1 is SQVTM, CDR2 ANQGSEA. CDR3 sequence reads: CSVASSAGVRYEQYF. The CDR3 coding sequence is TGCAGCGTCGCCAGCTCAGCGGGAGTGAGGTACGAGCAGTACTTC.

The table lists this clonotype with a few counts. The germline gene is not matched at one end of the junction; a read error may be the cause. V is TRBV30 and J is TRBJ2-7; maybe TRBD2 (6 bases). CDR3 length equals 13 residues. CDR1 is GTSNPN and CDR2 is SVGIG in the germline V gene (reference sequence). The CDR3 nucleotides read TGTGCCTGCCTTAACGGGAGCTCCTACAAGCAGTGCTTC. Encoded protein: CACLNGSSYKQCF.

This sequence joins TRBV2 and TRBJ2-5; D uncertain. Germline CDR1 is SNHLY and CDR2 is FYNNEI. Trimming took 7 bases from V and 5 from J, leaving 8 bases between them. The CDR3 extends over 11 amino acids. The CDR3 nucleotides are TGTGCCAGCATGGGAATCGAGACCCAGTACTTC. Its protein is CASMGIETQYF. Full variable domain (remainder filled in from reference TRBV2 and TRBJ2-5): EPEVTQTPSHQVTQMGQEVILRCVPISNHLYFYWYRQILGQKVEFLVSFYNNEISEKSEIFDDQFSVERPDGSNFTLKIRSTKLEDSAMYFCASMGIETQYFGPGTRLLVL.

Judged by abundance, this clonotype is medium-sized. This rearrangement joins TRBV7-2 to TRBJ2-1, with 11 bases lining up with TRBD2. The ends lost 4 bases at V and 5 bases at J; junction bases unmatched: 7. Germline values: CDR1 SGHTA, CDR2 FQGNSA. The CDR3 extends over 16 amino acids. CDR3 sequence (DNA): TGTGCCAGCAGCTACCCTGGGACTAGCGGCAACAATGAGCAGTTCTTC. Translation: CASSYPGTSGNNEQFF.

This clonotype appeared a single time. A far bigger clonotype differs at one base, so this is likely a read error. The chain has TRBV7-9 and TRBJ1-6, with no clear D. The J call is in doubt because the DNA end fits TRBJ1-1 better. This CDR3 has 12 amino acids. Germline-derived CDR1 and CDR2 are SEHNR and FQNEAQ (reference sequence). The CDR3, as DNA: TGTGCCAGCAGCTTAGAAGGCAGCAGAGCTTTCTTT. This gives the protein CASSLEGSRAFF.

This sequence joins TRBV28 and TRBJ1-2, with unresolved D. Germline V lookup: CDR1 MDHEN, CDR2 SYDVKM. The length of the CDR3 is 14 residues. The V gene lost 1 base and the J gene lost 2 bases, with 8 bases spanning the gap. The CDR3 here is CASSLYPGNYGYTF. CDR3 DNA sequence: TGTGCCAGCAGTTTATATCCAGGAAACTATGGCTACACCTTC.

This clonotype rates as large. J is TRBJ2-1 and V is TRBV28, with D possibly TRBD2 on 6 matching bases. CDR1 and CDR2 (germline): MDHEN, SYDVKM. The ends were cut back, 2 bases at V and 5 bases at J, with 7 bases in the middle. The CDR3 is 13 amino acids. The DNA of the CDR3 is TGTGCCAGCAGTTTAGTAGCGGACAATGAGCAGTTCTTC. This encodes CASSLVADNEQFF.

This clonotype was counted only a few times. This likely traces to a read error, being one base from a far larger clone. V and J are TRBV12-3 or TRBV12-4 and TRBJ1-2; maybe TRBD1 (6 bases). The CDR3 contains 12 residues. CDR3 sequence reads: CASSPGGYGCTF. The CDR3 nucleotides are TGTGCCAGCAGTCCGGGGGGCTATGGCTGCACCTTC.

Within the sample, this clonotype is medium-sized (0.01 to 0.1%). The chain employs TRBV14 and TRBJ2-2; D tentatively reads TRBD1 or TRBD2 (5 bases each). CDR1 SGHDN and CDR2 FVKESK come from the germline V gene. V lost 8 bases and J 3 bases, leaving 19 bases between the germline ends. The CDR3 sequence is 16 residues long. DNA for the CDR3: TGTGCCAGCTCTGCCCTGTCGGGACGGGACACCGGGGAGCTGTTTTTT. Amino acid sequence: CASSALSGRDTGELFF.

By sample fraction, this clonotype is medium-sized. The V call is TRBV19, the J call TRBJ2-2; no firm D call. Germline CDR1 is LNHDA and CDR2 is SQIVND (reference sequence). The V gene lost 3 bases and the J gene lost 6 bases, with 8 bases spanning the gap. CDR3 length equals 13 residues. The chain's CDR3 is CASSMTAAGELFF. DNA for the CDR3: TGTGCCAGTAGTATGACTGCCGCCGGGGAGCTGTTTTTT. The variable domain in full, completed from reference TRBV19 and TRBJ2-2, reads DGGITQSPKYLFRKEGQNVTLSCEQNLNHDAMYWYRQDPGQGLRLIYYSQIVNDFQKGDIAEGYSVSREKKESFPLTVTSAQKNPTAFYLCASSMTAAGELFFGEGSRLTVL.

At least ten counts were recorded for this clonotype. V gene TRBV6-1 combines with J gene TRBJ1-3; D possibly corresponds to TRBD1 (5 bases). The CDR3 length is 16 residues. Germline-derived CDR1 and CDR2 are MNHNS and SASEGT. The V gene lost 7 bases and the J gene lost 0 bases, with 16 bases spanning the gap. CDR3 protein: CASTVLQGSSGNTIYF. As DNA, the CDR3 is TGTGCCAGCACGGTGTTGCAGGGAAGCTCTGGAAACACCATATATTTT.

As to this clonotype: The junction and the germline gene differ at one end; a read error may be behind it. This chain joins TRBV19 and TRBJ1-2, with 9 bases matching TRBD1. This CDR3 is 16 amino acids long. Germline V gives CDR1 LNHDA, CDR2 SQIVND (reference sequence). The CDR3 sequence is CASSVSLPGTGKGYTF. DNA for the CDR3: TGTGCCAGTAGTGTATCCCTTCCCGGGACAGGGAAAGGCTACACCTTT.

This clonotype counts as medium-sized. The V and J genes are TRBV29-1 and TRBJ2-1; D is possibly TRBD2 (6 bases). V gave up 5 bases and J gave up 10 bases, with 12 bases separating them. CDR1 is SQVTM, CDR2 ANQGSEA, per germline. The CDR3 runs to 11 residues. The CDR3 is CSVHRLGEQFF. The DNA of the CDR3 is TGCAGCGTTCATCGACTAGGCGAGCAGTTCTTC.

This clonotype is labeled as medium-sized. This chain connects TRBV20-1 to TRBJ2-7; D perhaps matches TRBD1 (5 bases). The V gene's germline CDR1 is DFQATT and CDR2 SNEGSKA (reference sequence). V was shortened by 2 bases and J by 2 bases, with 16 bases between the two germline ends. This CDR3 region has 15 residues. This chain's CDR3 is CSARLGRQLPYEQYF. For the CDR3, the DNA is TGCAGTGCTAGATTGGGGCGTCAGCTTCCCTACGAGCAGTACTTC.

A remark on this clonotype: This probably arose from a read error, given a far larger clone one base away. The DNA of the CDR3 is TGTGCCAGCAGCAAAGCGCAAAGGGCCAGGGCCTACGAGCAGTTCTTC. It codes for CASSKAQRARAYEQFF. The chain employs TRBV21-1 and TRBJ2-1; TRBD2, the D gene given by the table, was not confirmed from the DNA. TRBV21-1 is recorded as a pseudogene. The CDR3 length is 16 residues.

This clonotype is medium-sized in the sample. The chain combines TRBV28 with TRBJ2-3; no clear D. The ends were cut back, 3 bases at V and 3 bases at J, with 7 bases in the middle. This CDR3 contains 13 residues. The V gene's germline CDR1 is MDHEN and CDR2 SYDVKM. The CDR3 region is CASSFDGTDTQYF. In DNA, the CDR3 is TGTGCCAGCAGTTTCGATGGGACAGATACGCAGTATTTT.

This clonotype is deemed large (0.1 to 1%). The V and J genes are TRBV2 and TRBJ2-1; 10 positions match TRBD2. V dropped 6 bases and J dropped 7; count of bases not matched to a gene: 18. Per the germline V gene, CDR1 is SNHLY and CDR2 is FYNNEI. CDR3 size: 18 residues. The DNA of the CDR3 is TGTGCCAGCAGCCTCAAACGAATAGCGGGAGGATCCCTGAATGAGCAGTTCTTC. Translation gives CASSLKRIAGGSLNEQFF.

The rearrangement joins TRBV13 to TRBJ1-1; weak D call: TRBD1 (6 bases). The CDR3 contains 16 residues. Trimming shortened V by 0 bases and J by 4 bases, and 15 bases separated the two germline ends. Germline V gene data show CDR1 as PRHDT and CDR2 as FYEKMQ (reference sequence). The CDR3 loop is CASSLGWGGGLTEAFF. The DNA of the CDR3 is TGTGCCAGCAGCTTAGGGTGGGGCGGGGGGCTCACTGAAGCTTTCTTT.

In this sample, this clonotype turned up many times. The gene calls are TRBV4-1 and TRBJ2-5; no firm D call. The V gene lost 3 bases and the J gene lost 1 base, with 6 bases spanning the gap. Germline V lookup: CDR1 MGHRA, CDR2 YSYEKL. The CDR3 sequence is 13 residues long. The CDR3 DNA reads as TGCGCCAGCAGCCATTCGGGCCAAGAGACCCAGTACTTC. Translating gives CASSHSGQETQYF.

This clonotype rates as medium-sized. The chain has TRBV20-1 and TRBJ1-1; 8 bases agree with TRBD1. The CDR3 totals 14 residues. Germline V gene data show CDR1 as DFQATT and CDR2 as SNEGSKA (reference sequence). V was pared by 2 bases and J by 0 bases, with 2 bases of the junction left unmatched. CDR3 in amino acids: CSARRTGMNTEAFF. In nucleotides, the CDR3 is TGCAGTGCTAGACGGACAGGGATGAACACTGAAGCTTTCTTT.

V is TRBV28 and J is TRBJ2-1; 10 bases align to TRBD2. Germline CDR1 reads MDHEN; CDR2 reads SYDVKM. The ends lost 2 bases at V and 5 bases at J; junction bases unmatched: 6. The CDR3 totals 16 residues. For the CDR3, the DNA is TGTGCCAGCAGTTTAGGGTGGACTAGCGGAAACAATGAGCAGTTCTTC. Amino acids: CASSLGWTSGNNEQFF. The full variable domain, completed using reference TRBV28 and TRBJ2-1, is DVKVTQSSRYLVKRTGEKVFLECVQDMDHENMFWYRQDPGLGLRLIYFSYDVKMKEKGDIPEGYSVSREKKERFSLILESASTNQTSMYLCASSLGWTSGNNEQFFGPGTRLTVL.

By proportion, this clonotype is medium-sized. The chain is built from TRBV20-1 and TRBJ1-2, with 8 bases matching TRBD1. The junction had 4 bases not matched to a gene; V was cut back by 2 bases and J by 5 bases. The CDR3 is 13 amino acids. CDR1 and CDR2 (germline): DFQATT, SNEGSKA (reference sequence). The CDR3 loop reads CSARSRGLYGYTF. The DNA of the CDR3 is TGCAGTGCTAGATCCAGGGGGCTTTATGGCTACACCTTC.